This T cell receptor (beta chain) was profiled in a study of blood T cell repertoires in COVID-19. On the study more broadly: From the United States, Italy and Spain came samples of acute and convalescent COVID-19.

Between the trimmed V and J ends, which lost 2 bases and 4 bases, there was a span of 11 bases. Germline V gives CDR1 KGHSH, CDR2 LQKENI. The CDR3 consists of 15 residues. This clone was seen a single time. Authors' data handling: For nucleated cells, counts were estimated from reference gene primer amplification. Assay: immunoSEQ multiplex PCR; the TCRdb copy retains only in-frame clones and omits some. Clone size and the V and J calls come from that table; the DNA yielded D and trimming. The data show fewer than 300,000 clones, with about 85% seen just once and about an eighth held by the top ten. The sample was peripheral blood. This sequence joins TRBV18 and TRBJ2-2; D call uncertain. This TCR was recovered from a human donor in a cohort sampled during active COVID-19. CDR3 sequence reads: CASSPRSTGTGELFF. CDR3 nucleotide sequence: TGTGCCAGCTCACCAAGGTCAACGGGCACCGGGGAGCTGTTTTTT.